This TCR beta chain was retrieved from a study of blood T cell repertoires in COVID-19. Study in general: Samples representing acute and convalescent COVID-19 were sourced from the United States, Italy and Spain.

Produced via immunoSEQ multiplex PCR; TCRdb's table is partial and in-frame only. This sample has over 100,000 clones, with around four fifths found just once. The CDR3 is 16 residues long. Trimming left V 0 bases short and J 0 bases short, with 9 bases between. Per the germline V gene, CDR1 is SGHTS and CDR2 is YDEGEE. The chain carries TRBV5-8 and TRBJ1-4; D unclear. This receptor was taken from a man aged 60 to 69 with active or convalescent COVID-19. Sequencing was carried out using peripheral blood. The CDR3 spells CASSLAGVATNEKLFF. The CDR3 nucleotides read TGTGCCAGCAGCTTGGCCGGGGTTGCAACTAATGAAAAACTGTTTTTT.